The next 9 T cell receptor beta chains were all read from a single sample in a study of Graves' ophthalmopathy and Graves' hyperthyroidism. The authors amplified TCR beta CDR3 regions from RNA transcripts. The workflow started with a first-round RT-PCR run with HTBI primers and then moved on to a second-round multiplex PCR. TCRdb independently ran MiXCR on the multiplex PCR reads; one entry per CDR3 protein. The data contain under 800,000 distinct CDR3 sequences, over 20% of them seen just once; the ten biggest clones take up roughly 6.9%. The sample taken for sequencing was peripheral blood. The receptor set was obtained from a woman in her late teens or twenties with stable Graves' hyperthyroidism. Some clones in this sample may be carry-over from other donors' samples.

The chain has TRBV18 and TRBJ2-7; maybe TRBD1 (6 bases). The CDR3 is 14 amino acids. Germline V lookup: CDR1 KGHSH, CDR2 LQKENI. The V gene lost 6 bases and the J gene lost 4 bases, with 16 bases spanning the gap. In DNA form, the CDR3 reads TGTGCCAGCTCCCCATACAGGGACGGTTACGAGCAGTACTTC. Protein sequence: CASSPYRDGYEQYF.

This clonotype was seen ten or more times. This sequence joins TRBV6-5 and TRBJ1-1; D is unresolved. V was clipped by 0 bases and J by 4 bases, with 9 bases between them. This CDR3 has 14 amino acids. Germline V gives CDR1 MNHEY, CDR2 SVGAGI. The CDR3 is CASSYSFKGTEAFF. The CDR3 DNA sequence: TGTGCCAGCAGTTACTCATTCAAAGGCACTGAAGCTTTCTTT.

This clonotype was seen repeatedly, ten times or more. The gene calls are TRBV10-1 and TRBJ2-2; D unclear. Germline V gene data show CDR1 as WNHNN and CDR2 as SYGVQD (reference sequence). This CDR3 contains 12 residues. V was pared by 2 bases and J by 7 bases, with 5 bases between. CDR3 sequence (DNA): TGCGCCAGCAGTGAGGGAGTCGGGGAGCTGTTTTTT. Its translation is CASSEGVGELFF.

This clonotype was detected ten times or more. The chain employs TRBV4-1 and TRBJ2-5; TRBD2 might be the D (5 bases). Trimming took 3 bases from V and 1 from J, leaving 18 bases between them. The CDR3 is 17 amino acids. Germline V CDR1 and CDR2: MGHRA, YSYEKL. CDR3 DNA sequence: TGCGCCAGCAGCCACCCACCTGCTGGGAGCGGCCAAGAGACCCAGTACTTC. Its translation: CASSHPPAGSGQETQYF.

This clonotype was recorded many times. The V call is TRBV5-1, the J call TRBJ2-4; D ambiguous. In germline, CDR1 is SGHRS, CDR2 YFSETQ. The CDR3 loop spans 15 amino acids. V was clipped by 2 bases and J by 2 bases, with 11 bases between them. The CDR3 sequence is CASSLGSVSKNIQYF. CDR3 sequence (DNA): TGCGCCAGCAGCTTAGGAAGTGTGTCCAAAAACATTCAGTACTTC.

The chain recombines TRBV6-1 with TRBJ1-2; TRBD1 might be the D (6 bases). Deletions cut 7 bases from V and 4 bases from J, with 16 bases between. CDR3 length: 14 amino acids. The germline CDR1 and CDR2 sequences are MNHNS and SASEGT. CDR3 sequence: CASNPGTTIYGYTF. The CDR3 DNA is TGTGCCAGCAACCCCGGGACAACGATCTATGGCTACACCTTC.

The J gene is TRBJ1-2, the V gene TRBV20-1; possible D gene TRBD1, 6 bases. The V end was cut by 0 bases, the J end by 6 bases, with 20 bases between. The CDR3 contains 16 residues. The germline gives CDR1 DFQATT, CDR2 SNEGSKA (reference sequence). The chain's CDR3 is CSARDVNRPSGDGYTF. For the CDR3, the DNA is TGCAGTGCTAGAGATGTAAACAGACCCTCAGGGGATGGCTACACCTTC.

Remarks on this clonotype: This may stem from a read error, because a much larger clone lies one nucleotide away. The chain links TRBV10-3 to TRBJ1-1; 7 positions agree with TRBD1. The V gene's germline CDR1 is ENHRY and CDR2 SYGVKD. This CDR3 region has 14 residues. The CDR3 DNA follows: TGTGCCATCTGTGAGTCGCATTCCGGGACAGAGACTTTCTTT. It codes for CAICESHSGTETFF.

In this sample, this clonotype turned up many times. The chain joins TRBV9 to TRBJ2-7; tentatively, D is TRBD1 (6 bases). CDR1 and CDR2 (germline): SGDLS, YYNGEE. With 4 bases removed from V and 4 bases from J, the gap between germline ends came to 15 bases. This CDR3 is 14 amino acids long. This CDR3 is CASSSTGTVYEQYF. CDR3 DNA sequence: TGTGCCAGCAGCTCCACAGGGACCGTTTACGAGCAGTACTTC.